One and the same sample provided the 25 T cell receptor beta chains below, sequenced in a study of cytomegalovirus exposure and HLA in healthy donors. Measured with immunoSEQ multiplex PCR; TCRdb has only the in-frame clones, and not every one. The sample includes some 130,000 clones, roughly nine tenths of them seen just once. The sequenced sample was PBMCs. These receptors came from a man between 18 and 35 years old in good health and CMV-seronegative.

The chain uses TRBV5-1 and TRBJ2-1, with a possible D match to TRBD1 (5 bases). Germline lookup yields CDR1 SGHRS and CDR2 YFSETQ. Between the trimmed V and J ends, which lost 5 bases and 0 bases, there was a span of 6 bases. The CDR3 is made up of 13 amino acids. CDR3 sequence (DNA): TGCGCCAGCAGGGACAACTCCTACAATGAGCAGTTCTTC. It specifies CASRDNSYNEQFF.

This chain connects TRBV25-1 to TRBJ2-5; tentative D call: TRBD1 (6 bases). The CDR3 sequence is 13 residues long. Germline assignment: CDR1 MGHDK and CDR2 SYGVNS. V lost 6 bases, J lost 1 base, and 9 bases lay in between. CDR3 in DNA: TGTGCCAGCAGGGACAGTCCCCAAGAGACCCAGTACTTC. It specifies CASRDSPQETQYF. Based on the CDR3 plus reference TRBV25-1 and TRBJ2-5, the full variable domain is EADIYQTPRYLVIGTGKKITLECSQTMGHDKMYWYQQDPGMELHLIHYSYGVNSTEKGDLSSESTVSRIRTEHFPLTLESARPSHTSQYLCASRDSPQETQYFGPGTRLLVL.

The chain carries TRBV15 and TRBJ1-5; a weak D match, TRBD1 (5 bases). V lost 0 bases and J 6 bases, leaving 12 bases between the germline ends. This CDR3 contains 15 residues. Germline V lookup: CDR1 LNHNV, CDR2 YYDKDF (reference sequence). The CDR3 region has the DNA TGTGCCACCAGCAGAGATAGGGGTTTGACTCAGCCCCAGCATTTT. Translated: CATSRDRGLTQPQHF.

This clone turned up a few times. The chain couples TRBV25-1 to TRBJ1-1, with 8 bases identical to TRBD1. The CDR3 length is 12 residues. Germline assignment: CDR1 MGHDK and CDR2 SYGVNS. V trimming: 2 bases; J trimming: 7 bases; junction bases outside the gene matches: 0. The CDR3 DNA is TGTGCCAGCAGTGAAGGGACAGGTGAAGCTTTCTTT. Its translation: CASSEGTGEAFF.

The V and J genes are TRBV5-4 and TRBJ2-3; a possible D gene is TRBD1 (6 bases). CDR3 size: 16 residues. Germline V gene lookup returns CDR1 SGHNT and CDR2 YYREEE (reference sequence). V was cut by 0 bases and J by 2 bases, with 13 bases left in between. CDR3 in amino acids: CASSLGRGENTDTQYF. The CDR3 DNA sequence: TGTGCCAGCAGCTTGGGCAGGGGCGAGAACACAGATACGCAGTATTTT.

V and J are TRBV6-1 and TRBJ2-2; D remains ambiguous. Germline CDR1 MNHNS, CDR2 SASEGT. CDR3 length: 12 amino acids. Deletions cut 2 bases from V and 7 bases from J, with 5 bases between. The CDR3 DNA follows: TGTGCCAGCAGTGAAATAGTCGGGGAGCTGTTTTTT. Its protein product is CASSEIVGELFF.

The sample holds one count of this clone. V usage is TRBV18 and J usage is TRBJ2-3, with D possibly matching TRBD1 (6 bases). The germline V and J ends were trimmed by 4 bases and 2 bases, with 19 bases remaining between them. Germline CDR1 and CDR2: KGHSH and LQKENI. This CDR3 is built from 17 residues. The DNA for the CDR3 is TGTGCCAGCTCACGACTCGGACAGTACTCCATCACAGATACGCAGTATTTT. It specifies CASSRLGQYSITDTQYF.

The rearrangement uses TRBV12-5 and TRBJ2-5, with 8 positions matching TRBD2. Trimming removed 6 bases from V and 5 bases from J; junction bases left unmatched: 11. Germline assignment: CDR1 LGHNT and CDR2 FRNRAP. The CDR3 extends over 15 amino acids. In DNA, the CDR3 is TGTGCTAGTGGCCAGGGCAGCGGGGGACGGGAGACCCAGTACTTC. Its protein product is CASGQGSGGRETQYF. Supplemented by reference TRBV12-5 and TRBJ2-5, the full variable domain reads DARVTQTPRHKVTEMGQEVTMRCQPILGHNTVFWYRQTMMQGLELLAYFRNRAPLDDSGMPKDRFSAEMPDATLATLKIQPSEPRDSAVYFCASGQGSGGRETQYFGPGTRLLVL.

V gene TRBV6-5 combines with J gene TRBJ2-5; tentatively, D is TRBD1 (5 bases). V shed 5 bases and J shed 7 bases, with 11 bases lying between them. Per the germline V gene, CDR1 is MNHEY and CDR2 is SVGAGI. This CDR3 has 12 amino acids. CDR3 nucleotide sequence: TGTGCCAGCAGTATAGGGGCTGGGACCCAGTACTTC. Translating it yields CASSIGAGTQYF.

V usage is TRBV27 and J usage is TRBJ2-1, with 16 bases that match TRBD2. The CDR3 spans 17 residues. Germline trimming cut 2 bases from V and 4 bases from J; bases unmatched to any gene: 2. Germline V gene sequence: CDR1 MNHEY, CDR2 SMNVEV (reference sequence). In DNA, the CDR3 is TGTGCCAGCAGTTTAGGGACTAGCGGGGGGGGTTACAATGAGCAGTTCTTC. It yields the protein CASSLGTSGGGYNEQFF.

The V call is TRBV7-6, the J call TRBJ2-2, with D maybe TRBD2 (6 bases). The CDR3 runs to 15 residues. Germline CDR1 reads SGHVS; CDR2 reads FNYEAQ. Trimming stripped 3 bases from V and 0 bases from J, with 8 bases between. CDR3: CASSFSGTNTGELFF. The DNA of the CDR3 is TGTGCCAGCAGCTTTAGCGGCACGAACACCGGGGAGCTGTTTTTT.

The sample holds many counts of this clone. V gene TRBV6-1 combines with J gene TRBJ2-1; D is ambiguous. This CDR3 is 12 amino acids long. V gave up 6 bases and J gave up 2 bases, with 5 bases separating them. Germline loops: CDR1 MNHNS, CDR2 SASEGT. The CDR3 nucleotides are TGTGCCAGCAGAATTACCTACAATGAGCAGTTCTTC. It specifies CASRITYNEQFF.

This clone was detected only once. V gene TRBV18 combines with J gene TRBJ2-3; D is possibly TRBD2 (6 bases). V was cut by 1 base and J by 8 bases, with 10 bases left in between. Germline lookup yields CDR1 KGHSH and CDR2 LQKENI. This CDR3 is built from 13 residues. The chain's CDR3 is CASSPRREVTQYF. In nucleotides, the CDR3 is TGTGCCAGCTCACCACGTAGGGAGGTTACGCAGTATTTT.

The chain has TRBV13 and TRBJ2-3; weak D call: TRBD2 (6 bases). Germline CDR1 reads PRHDT; CDR2 reads FYEKMQ (reference sequence). The V and J ends lost 5 bases and 8 bases respectively, with 11 bases between them. The CDR3 has 12 residues. The CDR3 region is CASSLGGGTQYF. CDR3 in DNA: TGTGCCAGCAGCCTGGGGGGTGGTACGCAGTATTTT.

This clone has just one count. The genes are TRBV18 and TRBJ1-3; no clear D. CDR1 KGHSH and CDR2 LQKENI come from the germline V gene. The CDR3 is 14 residues long. The V end was cut by 3 bases, the J end by 2 bases, with 8 bases between. Written as DNA, the CDR3 is TGTGCCAGCTCACCTCAGGATGCTGGAAACACCATATATTTT. This encodes CASSPQDAGNTIYF.

The V and J genes are TRBV4-3 and TRBJ2-7; D not resolved. Trimming removed 0 bases at V and 3 bases at J, with 15 bases between. Germline V gene lookup returns CDR1 LGHNA and CDR2 YSLEER. This CDR3 contains 16 residues. In nucleotides, the CDR3 is TGCGCCAGCAGCCAAGATATGGTTAGTGACAACTACGAGCAGTACTTC. It is translated as CASSQDMVSDNYEQYF.

The chain carries TRBV6-5 and TRBJ1-6; tentative D call: TRBD1 (6 bases). V was clipped by 6 bases and J by 7 bases, with 16 bases between them. The CDR3 is 15 amino acids. The germline gives CDR1 MNHEY, CDR2 SVGAGI. CDR3 in amino acids: CASSLRTGINSPLHF. CDR3 DNA: TGTGCCAGCAGCCTTCGAACAGGGATCAATTCACCCCTCCACTTT.

This chain joins TRBV2 and TRBJ2-7; 10 bases align to TRBD1. The V gene's germline CDR1 is SNHLY and CDR2 FYNNEI. V dropped 3 bases and J dropped 5; count of bases not matched to a gene: 4. This CDR3 contains 14 residues. CDR3 in amino acids: CASSETGGADEQYF. The DNA of the CDR3 is TGTGCCAGCAGTGAGACAGGGGGCGCGGACGAGCAGTACTTC.

This chain joins TRBV2 and TRBJ2-3; D is unclear. Germline CDR1 reads SNHLY; CDR2 reads FYNNEI. The CDR3 spans 12 residues. Trimming left V 10 bases short and J 5 bases short, with 13 bases between. The CDR3 here is CATARSEDTQYF. The CDR3 bases are TGTGCCACAGCTAGGTCCGAAGATACGCAGTATTTT.

The V call is TRBV27, the J call TRBJ1-3; a possible D gene is TRBD1 (5 bases). The germline V gene has CDR1 MNHEY and CDR2 SMNVEV (reference sequence). The V and J ends lost 5 bases and 4 bases respectively, with 12 bases between them. The CDR3 covers 14 residues. The CDR3 reads CASSPSGGGNTIYF. CDR3 in DNA: TGTGCCAGCAGTCCGTCTGGGGGGGGAAACACCATATATTTT.

The V gene is TRBV10-2, the J gene TRBJ1-2; 8 bases agree with TRBD1. The CDR3 has 13 amino acids. Germline lookup yields CDR1 WSHSY and CDR2 SAAADI. V shed 5 bases, J shed 6 bases, and the junction held 5 bases outside the gene matches. Here the CDR3 reads CASSTTGADGYTF. The CDR3 DNA follows: TGCGCCAGCAGTACGACAGGGGCTGATGGCTACACCTTC.

The sample holds one count of this clone. The rearrangement links TRBV6-1 to TRBJ1-5, with D unclear. The CDR3 sequence is 14 residues long. V gave up 6 bases and J gave up 0 bases, with 9 bases separating them. Per the germline V gene, CDR1 is MNHNS and CDR2 is SASEGT. The CDR3 DNA reads TGTGCCAGCAGGATAGAGCTTAGCAATCAGCCCCAGCATTTT. Translation: CASRIELSNQPQHF.

The gene calls are TRBV27 and TRBJ2-1; D gene uncertain. The CDR3 covers 18 residues. Looked up from germline, CDR1 is MNHEY and CDR2 is SMNVEV (reference sequence). V was cut by 0 bases and J by 0 bases, with 15 bases left in between. Written as DNA, the CDR3 is TGTGCCAGCAGTTTATCGTTTGTTGTACTTAGCTCCTACAATGAGCAGTTCTTC. Translated, it gives CASSLSFVVLSSYNEQFF.

This clone was observed many times. The rearrangement links TRBV18 to TRBJ1-1; possible D gene TRBD1, 5 bases. This CDR3 is built from 13 residues. V gave up 4 bases and J gave up 0 bases, with 6 bases separating them. Germline V CDR1 and CDR2: KGHSH, LQKENI. CDR3: CASSLGVNTEAFF. The CDR3 DNA reads as TGTGCCAGCTCACTAGGGGTGAACACTGAAGCTTTCTTT.

This sequence joins TRBV2 and TRBJ1-5; the match to TRBD1 covers 7 bases. The junction had 4 bases not matched to a gene; V was cut back by 5 bases and J by 0 bases. CDR3 length: 15 residues. CDR1 SNHLY and CDR2 FYNNEI come from the germline V gene. The CDR3 DNA is TGTGCCAGCAGTCCGGACAGGTATAGCAATCAGCCCCAGCATTTT. Protein: CASSPDRYSNQPQHF. The variable domain in full, with the rest retrieved from reference TRBV2 and TRBJ1-5, is EPEVTQTPSHQVTQMGQEVILRCVPISNHLYFYWYRQILGQKVEFLVSFYNNEISEKSEIFDDQFSVERPDGSNFTLKIRSTKLEDSAMYFCASSPDRYSNQPQHFGDGTRLSIL.